The present T cell receptor (beta chain) was sequenced within a study of cytotoxic CD8 clonotypes in ibrutinib-treated CLL. The overall study: Patients: about 11 relapsed/refractory, roughly 16 treatment-naive, under 18 IGHV unmutated. Roughly 25 partial and 2 complete responses; at median approximately 6 years, around 15 remitted, approximately 12 progressed. Study-wide points: Circulating CD8+ T-cell counts were tracked by baseline clonality, which exceeded that of age-matched healthy donors.

The CDR3 spans 15 residues. V gave up 5 bases and J gave up 4 bases, with 17 bases separating them. The germline gives CDR1 SGHAT, CDR2 FQNNGV. The method was immunoSEQ multiplex PCR; TCRdb's version includes in-frame clones alone and lacks a portion of them. The repertoire holds about 270,000 clones, around 69% seen once, with about 6% in the top ten. Turning to this clone: Its antigen is currently unknown.

This specimen consisted of PBMCs, obtained at disease progression, from a patient treated with ibrutinib. This receptor was identified in a human donor with chronic lymphocytic leukemia. The rearrangement links TRBV11-2 to TRBJ1-2; maybe TRBD1 (5 bases). CDR3 nucleotides: TGTGCCAGCAGCCTAACCACGGGGGGGGGCTATGGCTACACCTTC. This codes for CASSLTTGGGYGYTF.